Below, one T cell receptor (beta chain) is given with its context. The target antigen is unknown. The CDR3 is 13 residues long. The V gene's germline CDR1 is SGHTA and CDR2 FQGTGA. The V end lost 2 bases, the J end lost 4 bases, and 8 bases lay between the germline ends. This entry is derived from a study of CD8+ T cells in alopecia areata. RNA extraction was followed by reverse transcription into cDNA, which acted as the sequencing template. Sequenced by immunoSEQ multiplex PCR; TCRdb stores in-frame clones only, minus some. The data contain hundreds of thousands of clones, roughly 60% of them seen just once; the ten biggest clones take up less than 2%. Treatment defined: oral pan-JAK inhibitor, 5-10 mg twice daily. General study findings and limits: Under tofacitinib, numerous expanded lesional clonotypes remained detectable in scalp and blood.

The TCR comes from a human donor with alopecia areata. Material: CD4+ T cells sorted from blood, obtained at week 24, from a patient treated with tofacitinib. The V call is TRBV7-3, the J call TRBJ1-2; no reliable D call. This CDR3 is CASSLGQTYGYTF. CDR3 nucleotide sequence: TGTGCCAGCAGCTTAGGGCAGACCTATGGCTACACCTTC.